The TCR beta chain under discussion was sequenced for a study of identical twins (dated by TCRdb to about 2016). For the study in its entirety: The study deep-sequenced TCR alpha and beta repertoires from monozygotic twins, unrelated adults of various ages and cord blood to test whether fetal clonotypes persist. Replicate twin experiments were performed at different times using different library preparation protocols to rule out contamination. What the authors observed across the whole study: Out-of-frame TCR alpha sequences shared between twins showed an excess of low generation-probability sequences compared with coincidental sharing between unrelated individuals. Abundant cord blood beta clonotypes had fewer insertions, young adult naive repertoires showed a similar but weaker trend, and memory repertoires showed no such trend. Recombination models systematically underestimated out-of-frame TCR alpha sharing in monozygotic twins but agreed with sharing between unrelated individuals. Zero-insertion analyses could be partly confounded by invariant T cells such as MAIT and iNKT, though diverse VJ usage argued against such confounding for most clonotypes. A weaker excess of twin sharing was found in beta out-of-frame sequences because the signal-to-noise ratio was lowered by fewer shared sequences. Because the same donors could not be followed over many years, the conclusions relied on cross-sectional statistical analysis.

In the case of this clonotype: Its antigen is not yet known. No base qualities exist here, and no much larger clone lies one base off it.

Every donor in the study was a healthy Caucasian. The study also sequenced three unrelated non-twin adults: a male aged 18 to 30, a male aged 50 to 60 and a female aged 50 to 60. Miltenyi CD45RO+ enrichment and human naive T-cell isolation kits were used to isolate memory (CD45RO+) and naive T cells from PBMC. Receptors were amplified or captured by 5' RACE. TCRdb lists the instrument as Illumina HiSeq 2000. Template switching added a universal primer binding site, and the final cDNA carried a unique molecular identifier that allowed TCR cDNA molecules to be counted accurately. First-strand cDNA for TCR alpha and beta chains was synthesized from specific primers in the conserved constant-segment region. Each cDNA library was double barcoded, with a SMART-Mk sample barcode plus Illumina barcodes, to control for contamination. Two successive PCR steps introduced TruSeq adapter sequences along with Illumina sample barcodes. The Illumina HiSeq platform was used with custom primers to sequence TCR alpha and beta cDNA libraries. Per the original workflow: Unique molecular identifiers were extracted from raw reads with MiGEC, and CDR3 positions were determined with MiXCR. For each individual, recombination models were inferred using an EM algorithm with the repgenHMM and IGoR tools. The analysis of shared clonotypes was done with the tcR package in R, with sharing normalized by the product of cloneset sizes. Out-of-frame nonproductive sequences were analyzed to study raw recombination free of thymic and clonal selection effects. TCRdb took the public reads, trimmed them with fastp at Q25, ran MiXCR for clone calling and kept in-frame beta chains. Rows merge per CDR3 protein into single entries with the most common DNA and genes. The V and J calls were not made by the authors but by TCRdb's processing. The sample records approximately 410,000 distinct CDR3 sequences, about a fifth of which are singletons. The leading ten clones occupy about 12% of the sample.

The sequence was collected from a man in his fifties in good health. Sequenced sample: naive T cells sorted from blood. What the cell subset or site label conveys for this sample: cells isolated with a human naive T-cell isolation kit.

The CDR3 region has the sequence CASSRKTGYNEQFF. The DNA sequence is as follows: TGTGCCAGCAGCCGTAAAACAGGTTACAATGAGCAGTTCTTC. The rearranged segments are TRBV7-9 and TRBJ2-1; the D segment could be TRBD1, given 5 matching bases. The germline V gene (reference sequence) sets CDR1 to SEHNR and CDR2 to FQNEAQ. The germline ends are 12 bases apart after V is trimmed by 5 bases and J by 4 bases. The cysteine opens and the phenylalanine closes a CDR3 of 14 amino acids. Kept here is only the CDR3 DNA, which spans 42 bases and is read in frame from base 1.